This passage covers 27 T cell receptor beta chains from one sample sequenced in a study of blood T cells in healthy people across ages. Through a sample-barcoded 5' primer and a J-beta primer mix, a second PCR was run for 7 to 11 cycles. TCRdb reprocessed the 5' RACE reads with MiXCR, giving one entry per CDR3 protein. The table includes 1.5 million to 2 million distinct CDR3 sequences, about 30% detected once. The sample comprised blood. These receptors came from a woman aged 25 to 45 in good health.

The chain employs TRBV29-1 and TRBJ2-2; TRBD1 matches 8 bases. The V gene's germline CDR1 is SQVTM and CDR2 ANQGSEA. V was clipped by 7 bases and J by 4 bases; unmatched bases: 8. The CDR3 is 14 residues long. CDR3 nucleotide sequence: TGCAGCGCCCGGACAGGGTCGGTCACCGGGGAGCTGTTTTTT. Translation: CSARTGSVTGELFF.

This clonotype has at least ten counts. The V gene is TRBV6-5, the J gene TRBJ2-5, with D possibly being TRBD2 (6 bases). The germline CDR1 and CDR2 sequences are MNHEY and SVGAGI. Trimming took 4 bases from V and 1 from J, leaving 19 bases between them. CDR3 length equals 17 residues. CDR3 residues: CASSSLLKASAQETQYF. CDR3 coding DNA: TGTGCCAGCAGTTCCCTTCTTAAGGCTAGCGCCCAAGAGACCCAGTACTTC.

The chain recombines TRBV5-5 with TRBJ2-2; 9 bases agree with TRBD1. J was trimmed by 5 bases and V by 4 bases; bases with no gene match: 15. This CDR3 has 18 residues. In germline, CDR1 is SGHKS, CDR2 YYEKEE (reference sequence). The CDR3 nucleotides read TGTGCCAGCAGCGGGCGTCCCGGGACAGGGCCCCCGACCGGGGAGCTGTTTTTT. Its translation is CASSGRPGTGPPTGELFF.

The J gene is TRBJ2-1, the V gene TRBV7-2; unclear D gene. Germline V gene lookup returns CDR1 SGHTA and CDR2 FQGNSA. The ends were cut back, 5 bases at V and 3 bases at J, with 14 bases in the middle. The CDR3 is 15 residues long. CDR3 residues: CASSQYAPVYNEQFF. Written as DNA, the CDR3 is TGTGCCAGCAGCCAATATGCCCCAGTCTACAATGAGCAGTTCTTC.

V gene TRBV29-1 combines with J gene TRBJ1-4, with D maybe TRBD1 (5 bases). V was cut by 7 bases and J by 7 bases, with 19 bases left in between. Germline loops: CDR1 SQVTM, CDR2 ANQGSEA. This CDR3 is built from 14 residues. The CDR3 loop reads CSAASRGVGEKLFF. The CDR3 DNA sequence: TGCAGCGCCGCCTCGCGGGGGGTTGGTGAAAAACTGTTTTTT.

This clonotype was seen only a few times. The CDR3 bases are TGTGCCAGCAGCCAAGAAGGATTCGGGAGCACCTCAGATACGCAGTATTTT. Translated: CASSQEGFGSTSDTQYF. This chain joins TRBV3-1 and TRBJ2-3; tentatively, D is TRBD2 (6 bases). The germline V and J ends were trimmed by 0 bases and 4 bases, with 17 bases remaining between them. The CDR3 has 17 amino acids. The germline V gene has CDR1 LGHDT and CDR2 YNNKEL (reference sequence).

This clonotype occurred many times. The rearrangement uses TRBV19 and TRBJ2-1, with no clear D. This CDR3 spans 14 amino acids. Trimming removed 4 bases at V and 7 bases at J, with 14 bases between. The germline V gene has CDR1 LNHDA and CDR2 SQIVND (reference sequence). For the CDR3, the DNA is TGTGCCAGTAGTAAAATCAGATCAGCAAATGAGCAGTTCTTC. Amino acid sequence: CASSKIRSANEQFF.

This clonotype appeared many times. V gene TRBV4-1 combines with J gene TRBJ2-3; D is possibly TRBD2 (6 bases). The CDR3 covers 14 residues. Germline V CDR1 and CDR2: MGHRA, YSYEKL. V was clipped by 0 bases and J by 3 bases, with 7 bases between them. CDR3: CASSQEGGTDTQYF. The CDR3, as DNA: TGCGCCAGCAGCCAAGAAGGAGGGACAGATACGCAGTATTTT.

This clonotype was counted many times. This chain joins TRBV6-2 or TRBV6-3 and TRBJ1-5, with 9 positions matching TRBD1. CDR3 length equals 15 residues. With 2 bases clipped from V and 6 bases from J, the junction kept 5 bases outside the gene matches. Germline lookup yields CDR1 MNHEY and CDR2 SVGEGT. CDR3 DNA sequence: TGTGCCAGCAGTTACGTACAGGGGGCAGGTCAGCCCCAGCATTTT. Protein: CASSYVQGAGQPQHF.

This clonotype showed up many times. This chain connects TRBV20-1 to TRBJ1-2; 10 bases map to TRBD1. Germline assignment: CDR1 DFQATT and CDR2 SNEGSKA (reference sequence). Losses at the gene ends were 4 bases for V and 4 bases for J; bases not matched to a gene: 9. The CDR3 is 15 residues long. CDR3 DNA sequence: TGCAGTGCTAAGAGGGACAGGGGAGTCGGCTATGGCTACACCTTC. Its translation is CSAKRDRGVGYGYTF.

This clonotype was recorded once. The V call is TRBV7-9, the J call TRBJ1-4; D is unresolved. CDR1 is SEHNR and CDR2 is FQNEAQ in the germline V gene (reference sequence). Deletions cut 1 base from V and 4 bases from J, with 13 bases between. The CDR3 sequence is 16 residues long. Written as DNA, the CDR3 is TGTGCCAGCAGCTTAGGGCGGAACAGACATAATGAAAAACTGTTTTTT. Translating it yields CASSLGRNRHNEKLFF. The entire variable domain, with the rest obtained from reference TRBV7-9 and TRBJ1-4, is as follows: DTGVSQNPRHKITKRGQNVTFRCDPISEHNRLYWYRQTLGQGPEFLTYFQNEAQLEKSRLLSDRFSAERPKGSFSTLEIQRTEQGDSAMYLCASSLGRNRHNEKLFFGSGTQLSVL.

The rearrangement links TRBV5-1 to TRBJ2-5, with unresolved D. The V gene's germline CDR1 is SGHRS and CDR2 YFSETQ. V was clipped by 4 bases and J by 3 bases, with 13 bases between them. The CDR3 runs to 14 residues. CDR3 amino acids: CASSPGGRKETQYF. The CDR3 DNA follows: TGCGCCAGCAGCCCGGGTGGGCGGAAAGAGACCCAGTACTTC.

This clonotype was seen more than once but under ten times. This chain connects TRBV14 to TRBJ2-3, with TRBD2 identical over 8 bases. The germline V gene has CDR1 SGHDN and CDR2 FVKESK. After removal of 4 bases from V and 6 bases from J, the junction contained 9 bases not matched to a gene. This CDR3 has 15 amino acids. The CDR3 here is CASSLSGGRADTQYF. CDR3 nucleotides: TGTGCCAGCAGCCTAAGCGGGGGCCGTGCGGATACGCAGTATTTT.

Details on this clonotype: One base away lies a much larger clone, so this may be a sequencing read error. This chain uses TRBV6-5 with TRBJ2-1, with D possibly called TRBD1 or TRBD2 (5 bases each). This CDR3 contains 15 residues. Trimming pared 0 bases from V and 10 bases from J, leaving 16 bases between. Germline loops: CDR1 MNHEY, CDR2 SVGAGI. As DNA, the CDR3 is TGTGCCAGCAGTTACTCTGGGACCGCCTCCTACGAGCAGTTCTTC. It codes for CASSYSGTASYEQFF.

A few counts support this clonotype. V gene TRBV6-6 combines with J gene TRBJ1-5, with D possibly TRBD1 on 6 matching bases. Germline V gene sequence: CDR1 MNHNY, CDR2 SVGAGI (reference sequence). Trimming removed 5 bases from V and 5 bases from J, with 16 bases in between. The CDR3 is made up of 15 amino acids. Here the CDR3 DNA reads TGTGCCAGCAGTCCCTCGAGGGGGGACCATCAGCCCCAGCATTTT. This sequence encodes CASSPSRGDHQPQHF.

The table lists this clonotype with a few counts. V and J are TRBV5-1 and TRBJ2-2; 9 bases map to TRBD2. Germline lookup yields CDR1 SGHRS and CDR2 YFSETQ. V shed 0 bases and J 2 bases; nucleotides not matched to a gene: 5. There are 17 residues in the CDR3. Here the CDR3 reads CASSLAPSGTNTGELFF. In nucleotides, the CDR3 is TGCGCCAGCAGCTTGGCTCCTAGCGGGACAAACACCGGGGAGCTGTTTTTT.

This chain uses TRBV7-6 with TRBJ2-3; a possible D gene is TRBD2 (6 bases). Trimming left V 1 base short and J 3 bases short, with 17 bases between. The germline gives CDR1 SGHVS, CDR2 FNYEAQ. CDR3 length: 17 amino acids. In nucleotides, the CDR3 is TGTGCCAGCAGCTTAGTGGGTTCGCGGGGTAGGACAGATACGCAGTATTTT. Protein product: CASSLVGSRGRTDTQYF.

CDR3 bases: TGTGCCAGCACTCCAGAGGGGGGTTATGGTTCACCCCTCCACTTT. It is translated as CASTPEGGYGSPLHF. The rearrangement uses TRBV7-9 and TRBJ1-6; the D gene is possibly TRBD1 (6 bases). The V end was cut by 7 bases, the J end by 9 bases, with 19 bases between. Germline CDR1 and CDR2: SEHNR and FQNEAQ (reference sequence). CDR3 length equals 15 residues.

DNA of the CDR3: TGCGCCAGCAGCTTGGCCGGGACAGAGGATCAGCCCCAGCATTTT. It codes for CASSLAGTEDQPQHF. V and J are TRBV5-1 and TRBJ1-5; the match to TRBD1 covers 7 bases. The ends lost 0 bases at V and 5 bases at J; junction bases unmatched: 5. There are 15 residues in the CDR3. Germline loops: CDR1 SGHRS, CDR2 YFSETQ.

In its sample, this clonotype was seen a few times. The chain recombines TRBV6-5 with TRBJ2-1; possibly TRBD2 for D (6 bases). This CDR3 region has 14 residues. The V and J ends lost 7 bases and 8 bases respectively, with 18 bases between them. Per the germline V gene, CDR1 is MNHEY and CDR2 is SVGAGI. CDR3 DNA sequence: TGTGCCAGCACGGATCCAGCGGGTAACTATGAGCAGTTCTTC. It encodes CASTDPAGNYEQFF.

This clonotype was picked up a small number of times. V gene TRBV20-1 combines with J gene TRBJ1-2, with D hard to call. The germline V and J ends were trimmed by 6 bases and 2 bases, with 13 bases remaining between them. CDR1 and CDR2 from the germline V gene are DFQATT and SNEGSKA (reference sequence). The CDR3 has 13 residues. CDR3 amino acids: CSASRRENYGYTF. In DNA, the CDR3 is TGCAGTGCCTCACGGCGCGAAAACTATGGCTACACCTTC.

With respect to this clonotype: This clone may be a read error of a much larger clone one base away. The CDR3 reads CANTGEVWFGYTF. In DNA, the CDR3 is TGTGCCAACACCGGGGAAGTCTGGTTTGGCTACACCTTC. The chain is built from TRBV28 and TRBJ1-2; D unclear. Germline lookup yields CDR1 MDHEN and CDR2 SYDVKM. The CDR3 sequence is 13 residues long. The germline V and J ends were trimmed by 10 bases and 7 bases, with 19 bases remaining between them.

This clonotype was seen ten or more times. The rearrangement links TRBV15 to TRBJ2-2, with 9 bases identical to TRBD1. V lost 5 bases, J lost 8 bases, and 9 bases stayed unmatched. The CDR3 runs 15 residues. The germline V gene encodes CDR1 LNHNV and CDR2 YYDKDF (reference sequence). The CDR3: CATSPGQGRKGELFF. Written as DNA, the CDR3 is TGTGCCACCAGCCCTGGACAGGGGAGGAAGGGGGAGCTGTTTTTT.

This clonotype was seen more than once but under ten times. This rearrangement joins TRBV4-1 to TRBJ1-4, with D unresolved. The ends were cut back, 0 bases at V and 4 bases at J, with 12 bases in the middle. This CDR3 region has 16 residues. CDR1 is MGHRA and CDR2 is YSYEKL in the germline V gene. The CDR3 is CASSQEHGQLNEKLFF. CDR3 nucleotides: TGCGCCAGCAGCCAAGAACATGGGCAGCTTAATGAAAAACTGTTTTTT.

This clonotype was observed many times. The rearrangement joins TRBV5-1 to TRBJ2-7; possibly TRBD1 for D (5 bases). V lost 4 bases to trimming and J lost 3 bases, with 17 bases between them. CDR1 SGHRS and CDR2 YFSETQ come from the germline V gene. There are 15 residues in the CDR3. For the CDR3, the DNA is TGCGCCAGCAGCCGAGGCACAGGTGTGATCTACGAGCAGTACTTC. Translation gives CASSRGTGVIYEQYF. The complete variable domain, with remaining parts taken from reference TRBV5-1 and TRBJ2-7, reads KAGVTQTPRYLIKTRGQQVTLSCSPISGHRSVSWYQQTPGQGLQFLFEYFSETQRNKGNFPGRFSGRQFSNSRSEMNVSTLELGDSALYLCASSRGTGVIYEQYFGPGTRLTVT.

V and J are TRBV5-7 and TRBJ2-3; D gene ambiguous. TRBV5-7 is classed as an ORF, of uncertain function. The CDR3 is 15 residues long. The V and J ends lost 0 bases and 6 bases respectively, with 14 bases between them. Here the CDR3 reads CASSLEEQVVDTQYF. CDR3 nucleotides: TGTGCCAGCAGCTTGGAGGAGCAGGTAGTGGATACGCAGTATTTT.

This clonotype was picked up many times. The gene calls are TRBV27 and TRBJ2-5, with D unclear. The V end was cut by 3 bases, the J end by 5 bases, with 10 bases between. Germline values: CDR1 MNHEY, CDR2 SMNVEV (reference sequence). This CDR3 has 13 amino acids. The CDR3 here is CASSFRVGETQYF. The CDR3 DNA sequence: TGTGCCAGCAGTTTTCGGGTTGGGGAGACCCAGTACTTC.